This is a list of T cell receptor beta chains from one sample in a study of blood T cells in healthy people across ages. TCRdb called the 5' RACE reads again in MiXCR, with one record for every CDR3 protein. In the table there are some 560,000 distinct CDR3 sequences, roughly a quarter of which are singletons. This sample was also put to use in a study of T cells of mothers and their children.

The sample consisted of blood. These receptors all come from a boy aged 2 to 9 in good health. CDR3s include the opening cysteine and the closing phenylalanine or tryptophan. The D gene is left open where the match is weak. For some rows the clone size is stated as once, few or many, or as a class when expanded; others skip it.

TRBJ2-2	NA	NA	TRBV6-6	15	CASSYPIGGTGELFF	TGTGCCAGCAGTTACCCGATCGGTGGTACCGGGGAGCTGTTTTTT
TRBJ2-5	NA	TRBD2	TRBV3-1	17	CASSQVYPTSGIETQYF	TGTGCCAGCAGCCAAGTTTACCCGACTAGCGGAATAGAGACCCAGTACTTC
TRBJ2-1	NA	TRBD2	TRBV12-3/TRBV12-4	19	CASSQSSFSGTSGGDEQFF	TGTGCCAGCAGTCAATCGTCCTTCAGTGGGACTAGCGGGGGCGATGAGCAGTTCTTC
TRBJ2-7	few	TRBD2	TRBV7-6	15	CASSPGLAGDYEQYF	TGTGCTAGCAGCCCGGGACTAGCGGGGGACTACGAGCAGTACTTC
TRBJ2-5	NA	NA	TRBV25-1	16	CASSERQGVYQETQYF	TGTGCCAGCAGTGAACGGCAGGGAGTTTACCAAGAGACCCAGTACTTC
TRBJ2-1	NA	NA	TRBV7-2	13	CASSPPARNEQFF	TGTGCCAGCAGCCCCCCTGCCCGGAATGAGCAGTTCTTC
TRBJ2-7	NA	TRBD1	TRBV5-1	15	CASSRTGTGINEQYF	TGCGCCAGCAGCCGAACCGGGACAGGGATCAACGAGCAGTACTTC
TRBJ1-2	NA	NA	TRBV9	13	CASSEGGDLGYTF	TGTGCCAGCAGCGAGGGTGGGGACCTCGGCTACACCTTC
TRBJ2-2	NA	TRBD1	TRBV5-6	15	CASSLDPGGTGELFF	TGTGCCAGCAGCTTGGATCCAGGGGGCACCGGGGAGCTGTTTTTT
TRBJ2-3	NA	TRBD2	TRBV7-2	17	CASSLEGLASWPDTQYF	TGTGCCAGCAGCTTAGAGGGACTAGCCTCCTGGCCAGATACGCAGTATTTT
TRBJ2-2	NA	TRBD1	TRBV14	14	CASRRQGVTGELFF	TGTGCCAGCAGACGACAGGGGGTGACCGGGGAGCTGTTTTTT
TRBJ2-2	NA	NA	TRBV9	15	CASSYQISGGGELFF	TGTGCCAGCAGCTACCAGATCAGCGGAGGCGGGGAGCTGTTTTTT
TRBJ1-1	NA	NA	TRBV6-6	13	CASSYNQGAEAFF	TGTGCCAGCAGTTACAATCAGGGCGCTGAAGCTTTCTTT
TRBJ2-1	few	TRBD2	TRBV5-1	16	CASSLEIQRGYNEQFF	TGCGCCAGCAGCTTGGAGATCCAGCGGGGTTACAATGAGCAGTTCTTC
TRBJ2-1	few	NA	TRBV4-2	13	CASSQDRLNEQFF	TGTGCCAGCAGCCAAGACCGGCTTAATGAGCAGTTCTTC
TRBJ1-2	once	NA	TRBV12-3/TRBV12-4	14	CASSFYREGYGYTF	TGTGCCAGCAGTTTTTACAGGGAGGGTTATGGCTACACCTTC
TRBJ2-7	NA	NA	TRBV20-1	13	CAVARSLSYEQYF	TGCGCGGTAGCCCGCTCGTTAAGCTACGAGCAGTACTTC
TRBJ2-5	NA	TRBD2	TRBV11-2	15	CASSLVPSGQETQYF	TGTGCCAGCAGCTTAGTGCCTAGCGGCCAAGAGACCCAGTACTTC
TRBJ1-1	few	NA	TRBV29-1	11	CSVVGNTEAFF	TGCAGCGTTGTTGGGAACACTGAAGCTTTCTTT
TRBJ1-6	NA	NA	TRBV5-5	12	CASSFVDSPLHF	TGTGCCAGCAGCTTTGTCGATTCACCCCTCCACTTT
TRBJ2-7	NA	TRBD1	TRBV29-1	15	CSVGSWGTGAYEQYF	TGCAGCGTAGGATCGTGGGGGACAGGGGCCTACGAGCAGTACTTC
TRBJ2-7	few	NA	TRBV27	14	CASSLFWYSYEQYF	TGTGCCAGCAGTTTATTTTGGTACTCCTACGAGCAGTACTTC
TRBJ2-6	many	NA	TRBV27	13	CASRGSGANVLTF	TGTGCCAGCAGGGGGTCCGGGGCCAACGTCCTGACTTTC
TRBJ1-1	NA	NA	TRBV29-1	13	CSERTGLDTEAFF	TGCAGCGAACGAACAGGGCTGGACACTGAAGCTTTCTTT
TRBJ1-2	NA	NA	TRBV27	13	CASSYGTDYGYTF	TGTGCCAGCAGTTATGGTACGGATTATGGCTACACCTTC
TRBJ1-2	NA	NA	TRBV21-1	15	CASSKVGGSTGGYTF	TGCGCCAGCAGCAAAGTAGGGGGGAGTACCGGCGGCTACACCTTC
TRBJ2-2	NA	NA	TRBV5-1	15	CASSTGQTEAGELFF	TGCGCCAGCAGCACCGGACAAACGGAGGCCGGGGAGCTGTTTTTT
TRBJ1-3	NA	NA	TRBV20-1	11	CSATKMNTIYF	TGCAGTGCGACTAAGATGAACACCATATATTTT
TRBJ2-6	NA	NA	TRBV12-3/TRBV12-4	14	CASSLVPGANVLTF	TGTGCCAGCAGCTTAGTCCCGGGGGCCAACGTCCTGACTTTC
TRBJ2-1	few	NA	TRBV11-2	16	CASSGLASVDYNEQFF	TGTGCCAGCAGCGGGCTAGCCTCAGTTGATTACAATGAGCAGTTCTTC
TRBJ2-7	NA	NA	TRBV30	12	CAWSTGGGEQYF	TGTGCCTGGAGTACCGGTGGTGGCGAGCAGTACTTC
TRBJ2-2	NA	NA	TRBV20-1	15	CSAPFLRGNTGELFF	TGCAGTGCTCCCTTCTTGCGGGGTAATACCGGGGAGCTGTTTTTT
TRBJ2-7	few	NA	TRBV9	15	CASSADRDGPYEQYF	TGTGCCAGCAGCGCAGACCGGGACGGGCCCTACGAGCAGTACTTC
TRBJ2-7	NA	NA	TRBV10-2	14	CASSEPTRLYEQYF	TGCGCCAGCAGTGAGCCGACTAGGCTATACGAGCAGTACTTC
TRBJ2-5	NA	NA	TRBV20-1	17	CSARDFRHGSGGETQYF	TGCAGTGCTAGAGATTTTAGACATGGTAGCGGCGGAGAGACCCAGTACTTC
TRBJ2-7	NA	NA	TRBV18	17	CASSPRPGPIQHYEQYF	TGTGCCAGCTCACCGAGACCGGGGCCCATCCAACACTACGAGCAGTACTTC